Presented here are 30 T cell receptor beta chains from one specimen sequenced in a study of blood T cell repertoires in COVID-19. TCRdb keeps only in-frame clones here, not all; method: immunoSEQ multiplex PCR. The table lists about 190,000 clones, less than 85% of them singletons. The sample consisted of peripheral blood. These receptors were obtained from a woman aged 45-65 years with acute or convalescent COVID-19.

The V call is TRBV19, the J call TRBJ1-5, with D uncertain. The CDR3 has 16 amino acids. Germline CDR1 reads LNHDA; CDR2 reads SQIVND (reference sequence). V was pared by 4 bases and J by 0 bases, with 13 bases between. The CDR3 nucleotides read TGTGCCAGTAGTAAAGTCCTGGCAGGTAGCAATCAGCCCCAGCATTTT. Amino acid sequence: CASSKVLAGSNQPQHF.

This clone was observed a handful of times. The chain joins TRBV19 to TRBJ2-6, with 7 bases fitting TRBD1. The CDR3 runs to 15 residues. The germline V gene encodes CDR1 LNHDA and CDR2 SQIVND (reference sequence). V trimming: 8 bases; J trimming: 0 bases; junction bases outside the gene matches: 4. The CDR3 nucleotides read TGTGCCAGTGGGACAGAGAGCTCTGGGGCCAACGTCCTGACTTTC. Its translation: CASGTESSGANVLTF.

As to this clone: The junction departs from the called germline gene at one end, perhaps through a read error. This chain joins TRBV6-1 and TRBJ2-7, with 9 positions matching TRBD1. There are 15 residues in the CDR3. Looked up from germline, CDR1 is MNHNS and CDR2 is SASEGT. CDR3 sequence (DNA): TGTGCCAGCAGGGAAGACAGGGGGAGCTCCTACGAGCAGTACTTC. Its translation: CASREDRGSSYEQYF.

J is TRBJ2-7 and V is TRBV5-1, with 9 bases aligning to TRBD2. Germline CDR1 reads SGHRS; CDR2 reads YFSETQ. The CDR3 contains 15 residues. Germline trimming cut 4 bases from V and 4 bases from J; bases unmatched to any gene: 9. Written as DNA, the CDR3 is TGCGCCAGCAGCCCCAAGCGGGGGGATAAGTACGAGCAGTACTTC. Translating it yields CASSPKRGDKYEQYF.

The rearrangement uses TRBV27 and TRBJ1-5, with D unclear. Germline CDR1 reads MNHEY; CDR2 reads SMNVEV (reference sequence). V lost 0 bases, J lost 7 bases, and 7 bases lay in between. The CDR3 sequence is 13 residues long. CDR3 sequence (DNA): TGTGCCAGCAGTTTATCCGTCGGGCAGCCCCAGCATTTT. The encoded protein is CASSLSVGQPQHF.

The chain uses TRBV7-2 and TRBJ1-5; D not resolved. The CDR3 sequence is 13 residues long. V dropped 5 bases and J dropped 3 bases, with 8 bases sitting between them. Germline V gives CDR1 SGHTA, CDR2 FQGNSA. This chain's CDR3 is CASSRDSNQPQHF. As DNA, the CDR3 is TGTGCCAGCAGCCGGGATTCCAATCAGCCCCAGCATTTT. The full variable domain, rest sourced from reference TRBV7-2 and TRBJ1-5, is GAGVSQSPSNKVTEKGKDVELRCDPISGHTALYWYRQSLGQGLEFLIYFQGNSAPDKSGLPSDRFSAERTGGSVSTLTIQRTQQEDSAVYLCASSRDSNQPQHFGDGTRLSIL.

The V and J genes are TRBV15 and TRBJ1-2, with a possible D match to TRBD1 (5 bases). Trimming took off 1 base at V and 3 bases at J, with 15 bases between the two ends. The length of the CDR3 is 16 residues. Germline V gene lookup returns CDR1 LNHNV and CDR2 YYDKDF (reference sequence). CDR3 DNA: TGTGCCACCAGCAGAGGGGGCGCATTTGGAGACTATGGCTACACCTTC. It specifies CATSRGGAFGDYGYTF.

The rearrangement joins TRBV10-1 to TRBJ2-1; 9 bases agree with TRBD2. Germline assignment: CDR1 WNHNN and CDR2 SYGVQD (reference sequence). The CDR3 totals 14 residues. V shed 7 bases, J shed 10 bases, and the junction held 11 bases outside the gene matches. CDR3 protein: CASKGGGARCEQFF. Written as DNA, the CDR3 is TGCGCCAGCAAGGGCGGGGGGGCCCGATGCGAGCAGTTCTTC.

The J gene is TRBJ2-7, the V gene TRBV19; 12 positions agree with TRBD1. V lost 4 bases and J lost 6; bases outside the gene matches: 13. Germline V gene data show CDR1 as LNHDA and CDR2 as SQIVND (reference sequence). The CDR3 is 17 amino acids. CDR3 coding DNA: TGTGCCAGTAGTAAATTAAGCGGGGACAGGGGGCAAGGCGAGCAGTACTTC. Amino acid sequence: CASSKLSGDRGQGEQYF.

V gene TRBV25-1 combines with J gene TRBJ1-3; D remains unclear. Germline loops: CDR1 MGHDK, CDR2 SYGVNS. The V end was cut by 2 bases, the J end by 0 bases, with 11 bases between. This CDR3 comprises 16 residues. CDR3 residues: CASSEKTGGSGNTIYF. The CDR3, as DNA: TGTGCCAGCAGTGAAAAGACCGGCGGCTCTGGAAACACCATATATTTT.

V is TRBV18 and J is TRBJ2-1, with a tentative D call TRBD2 (5 bases). V dropped 2 bases and J dropped 0 bases, with 5 bases sitting between them. Germline-derived CDR1 and CDR2 are KGHSH and LQKENI. CDR3 size: 14 residues. For the CDR3, the DNA is TGTGCCAGCTCACCAGGGAGCTCCTACAATGAGCAGTTCTTC. Translated: CASSPGSSYNEQFF.

The gene calls are TRBV19 and TRBJ2-3, with 10 bases aligning to TRBD2. V was clipped by 5 bases and J by 0 bases; unmatched bases: 2. Germline V gene sequence: CDR1 LNHDA, CDR2 SQIVND (reference sequence). The CDR3 extends over 15 amino acids. CDR3 sequence (DNA): TGTGCCAGTAGTCCACTAGCGGGGAGCACAGATACGCAGTATTTT. It encodes CASSPLAGSTDTQYF.

CDR3 bases: TGTGCCAGCAGAGCTAGCGGGGGGGCAAAAGATACGCAGTATTTT. Translating it yields CASRASGGAKDTQYF. The chain couples TRBV9 to TRBJ2-3, with 12 bases that match TRBD2. This CDR3 is 15 amino acids long. Germline assignment: CDR1 SGDLS and CDR2 YYNGEE. V dropped 5 bases and J dropped 5; count of bases not matched to a gene: 6.

J is TRBJ1-3 and V is TRBV28; D unresolved. V lost 8 bases and J lost 0, with 14 bases in between. The CDR3 totals 15 residues. The germline V gene encodes CDR1 MDHEN and CDR2 SYDVKM. The CDR3: CASCRGRVSGNTIYF. The CDR3 region has the DNA TGTGCCAGCTGTCGGGGTCGGGTCTCTGGAAACACCATATATTTT. The full variable domain, with the rest looked up from reference TRBV28 and TRBJ1-3, is DVKVTQSSRYLVKRTGEKVFLECVQDMDHENMFWYRQDPGLGLRLIYFSYDVKMKEKGDIPEGYSVSREKKERFSLILESASTNQTSMYLCASCRGRVSGNTIYFGEGSWLTVV.

The DNA for the CDR3 is TGTGCCAGCGCCTTAGAAAGCCTCTATGGCTACACCTTC. Protein: CASALESLYGYTF. This rearrangement joins TRBV6-5 to TRBJ1-2; D call uncertain. The CDR3 totals 13 residues. Trimming took 8 bases from V and 4 from J, leaving 14 bases between them. In germline, CDR1 is MNHEY, CDR2 SVGAGI.

V usage is TRBV30 and J usage is TRBJ2-1, with 14 nucleotides matching TRBD2. V lost 1 base to trimming and J lost 5 bases; unmatched junction nucleotides: 16. In germline, CDR1 is GTSNPN, CDR2 SVGIG (reference sequence). The CDR3 loop spans 20 amino acids. The CDR3 DNA follows: TGTGCCTGGAGTGGCTTTCTGGGACTAGCGGGAGTAGTTCCCCACAATGAGCAGTTCTTC. Translating it yields CAWSGFLGLAGVVPHNEQFF.

The chain couples TRBV28 to TRBJ1-2, with a tentative D call TRBD1 (5 bases). V dropped 5 bases and J dropped 4 bases, with 17 bases sitting between them. The CDR3 runs 15 residues. The germline V gene encodes CDR1 MDHEN and CDR2 SYDVKM. Here the CDR3 reads CASSASAGALYGYTF. Written as DNA, the CDR3 is TGTGCCAGCAGTGCAAGTGCTGGGGCTCTCTATGGCTACACCTTC.

The chain joins TRBV27 to TRBJ1-1; the D is unclear. Trimming pared 6 bases from V and 0 bases from J, leaving 8 bases between. CDR3 length: 13 residues. Germline V gene sequence: CDR1 MNHEY, CDR2 SMNVEV (reference sequence). CDR3 coding DNA: TGTGCCAGCAGCCTCGACATGAACACTGAAGCTTTCTTT. It yields the protein CASSLDMNTEAFF.

This clone was counted a few times. The chain uses TRBV4-2 and TRBJ1-1; D not certain. Trimming took off 2 bases at V and 3 bases at J, with 13 bases between the two ends. This CDR3 is built from 15 residues. From germline, CDR1 is LGHNA and CDR2 YNFKEQ. This CDR3 is CASSQSQGRDTEAFF. The CDR3, as DNA: TGTGCCAGCAGCCAATCCCAAGGGAGGGACACTGAAGCTTTCTTT.

The chain carries TRBV15 and TRBJ2-2; 10 positions agree with TRBD1. The CDR3 runs 16 residues. J was trimmed by 6 bases and V by 0 bases; bases with no gene match: 4. CDR1 and CDR2 from the germline V gene are LNHNV and YYDKDF (reference sequence). The CDR3 nucleotides are TGTGCCACCAGCAGAGACAGACAGGGGGCGGCCGGGGAGCTGTTTTTT. The encoded protein is CATSRDRQGAAGELFF.

The chain combines TRBV5-6 with TRBJ2-5; TRBD1 matches 12 bases. CDR1 is SGHDT, CDR2 YYEEEE, per germline. V was clipped by 4 bases and J by 5 bases; unmatched bases: 9. There are 16 residues in the CDR3. CDR3 amino acids: CASSRRDRGREETQYF. The CDR3 nucleotides are TGTGCCAGCAGCCGCCGGGACAGGGGGCGTGAGGAGACCCAGTACTTC.

This clone was observed a handful of times. The chain joins TRBV30 to TRBJ1-4, with 7 bases matching TRBD1. CDR1 and CDR2 (germline): GTSNPN, SVGIG (reference sequence). With V trimmed by 1 base and J by 3 bases, 14 bases remained unmatched. This CDR3 region has 18 residues. CDR3 in amino acids: CAWSGADGQGEANEKLFF. CDR3 DNA: TGTGCCTGGAGTGGAGCTGACGGGCAGGGGGAAGCTAATGAAAAACTGTTTTTT.

This chain uses TRBV2 with TRBJ1-6; unclear D gene. This CDR3 has 16 residues. The germline gives CDR1 SNHLY, CDR2 FYNNEI. V was pared by 6 bases and J by 6 bases, with 18 bases between. CDR3 nucleotides: TGTGCCAGCAGCCCCAACCTGGCGGGGAGTAATTCACCCCTCCACTTT. Its protein product is CASSPNLAGSNSPLHF.

In this sample, this clone turned up once. The chain couples TRBV5-1 to TRBJ2-7; TRBD1 matches 10 bases. The J segment lost 3 bases and the V segment lost 4 bases, leaving 7 bases of the junction unmatched. CDR1 and CDR2 from the germline V gene are SGHRS and YFSETQ. The CDR3 consists of 15 residues. For the CDR3, the DNA is TGCGCCAGCAGCCCCCGGGACAGGGGTCTCTACGAGCAGTACTTC. This gives the protein CASSPRDRGLYEQYF.

This sequence joins TRBV28 and TRBJ1-5; no clear D gene. The CDR3 is 12 amino acids. Per the germline V gene, CDR1 is MDHEN and CDR2 is SYDVKM. Trimming left V 4 bases short and J 9 bases short, with 10 bases between. CDR3 bases: TGTGCCAGCAGTTCCGGTGTCCGGCCCCAGCATTTT. It yields the protein CASSSGVRPQHF. Drawing the rest from reference TRBV28 and TRBJ1-5, the complete variable domain is DVKVTQSSRYLVKRTGEKVFLECVQDMDHENMFWYRQDPGLGLRLIYFSYDVKMKEKGDIPEGYSVSREKKERFSLILESASTNQTSMYLCASSSGVRPQHFGDGTRLSIL.

The rearrangement links TRBV29-1 to TRBJ1-2; no clear D gene. The CDR3 is made up of 14 amino acids. From germline, CDR1 is SQVTM and CDR2 ANQGSEA. The V and J ends lost 7 bases and 4 bases respectively, with 19 bases between them. CDR3 DNA: TGCAGCGCTTCAAACACCCTTTCGGGCTATGGCTACACCTTC. The encoded protein is CSASNTLSGYGYTF.

This clone appeared a single time. The chain combines TRBV5-1 with TRBJ1-1; 7 bases fit TRBD1. Germline V lookup: CDR1 SGHRS, CDR2 YFSETQ. Trimming at V came to 4 bases and at J to 5 bases, leaving 11 bases not matched to a gene. The CDR3 is 15 residues long. In DNA form, the CDR3 reads TGCGCCAGCAGCCGCCAGGAGGGGGCGAAAACTGAAGCTTTCTTT. Protein product: CASSRQEGAKTEAFF.

Note on this clone: The junction shows a germline mismatch at one end, possibly a read error. The J gene is TRBJ1-1, the V gene TRBV7-7; D is possibly TRBD1 (6 bases). Germline V gene sequence: CDR1 SSHAT, CDR2 FNYEAQ (reference sequence). The CDR3 has 16 amino acids. Here the CDR3 DNA reads TGTGCTAGCAGCTTACGACGCCCCGGGACAAACTTTGAAGCTTTCTTT. The encoded protein is CASSLRRPGTNFEAFF.

The V call is TRBV28, the J call TRBJ2-7; D ambiguous. Germline-derived CDR1 and CDR2 are MDHEN and SYDVKM. V lost 10 bases to trimming and J lost 0 bases, with 13 bases between them. This CDR3 region has 13 residues. CDR3 region: CATRLLSSYEQYF. CDR3 DNA sequence: TGTGCCACCCGCCTGCTGAGCTCCTACGAGCAGTACTTC.

The gene calls are TRBV7-9 and TRBJ2-7, with 9 bases fitting TRBD1. V shed 1 base, J shed 6 bases, and the junction held 7 bases outside the gene matches. From germline, CDR1 is SEHNR and CDR2 FQNEAQ (reference sequence). The CDR3 sequence is 15 residues long. The CDR3 protein is CASSLEGTGPREQYF. In DNA form, the CDR3 reads TGTGCCAGCAGCTTAGAAGGGACAGGGCCGCGCGAGCAGTACTTC.